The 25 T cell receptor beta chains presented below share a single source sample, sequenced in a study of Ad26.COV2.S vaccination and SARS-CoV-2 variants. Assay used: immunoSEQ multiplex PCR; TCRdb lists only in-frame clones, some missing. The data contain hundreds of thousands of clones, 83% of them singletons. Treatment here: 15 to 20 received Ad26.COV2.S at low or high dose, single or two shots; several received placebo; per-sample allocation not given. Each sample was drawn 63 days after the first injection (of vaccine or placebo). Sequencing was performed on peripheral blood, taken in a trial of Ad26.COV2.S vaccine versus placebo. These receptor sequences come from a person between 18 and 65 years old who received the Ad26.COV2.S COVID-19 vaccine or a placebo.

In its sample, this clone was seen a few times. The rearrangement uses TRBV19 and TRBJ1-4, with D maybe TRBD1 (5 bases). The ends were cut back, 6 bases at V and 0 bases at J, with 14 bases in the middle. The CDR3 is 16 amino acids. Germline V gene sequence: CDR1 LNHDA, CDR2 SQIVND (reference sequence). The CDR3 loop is CASRIRRGSTNEKLFF. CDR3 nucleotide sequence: TGTGCCAGTAGAATAAGAAGGGGCTCAACTAATGAAAAACTGTTTTTT.

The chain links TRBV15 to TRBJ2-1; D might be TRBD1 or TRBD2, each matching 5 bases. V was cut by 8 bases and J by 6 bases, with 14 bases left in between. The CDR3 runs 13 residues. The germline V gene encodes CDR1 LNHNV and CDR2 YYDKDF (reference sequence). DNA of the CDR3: TGTGCCACCGCTCGGGACCCGACCAATGAGCAGTTCTTC. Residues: CATARDPTNEQFF.

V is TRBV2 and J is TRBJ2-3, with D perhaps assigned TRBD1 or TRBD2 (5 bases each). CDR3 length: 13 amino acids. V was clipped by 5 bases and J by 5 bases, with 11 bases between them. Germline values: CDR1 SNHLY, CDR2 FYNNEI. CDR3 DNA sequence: TGTGCCAGCAGTTCAGGGAGAGGAGATACGCAGTATTTT. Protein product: CASSSGRGDTQYF.

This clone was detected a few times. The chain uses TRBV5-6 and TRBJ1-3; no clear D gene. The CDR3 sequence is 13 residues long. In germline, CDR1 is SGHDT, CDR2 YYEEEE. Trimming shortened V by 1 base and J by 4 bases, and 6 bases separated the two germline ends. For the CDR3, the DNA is TGTGCCAGCAGCTTGTACCAGGGAAACACCATATATTTT. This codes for CASSLYQGNTIYF. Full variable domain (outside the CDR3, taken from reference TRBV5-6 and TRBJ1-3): DAGVTQSPTHLIKTRGQQVTLRCSPKSGHDTVSWYQQALGQGPQFIFQYYEEEERQRGNFPDRFSGHQFPNYSSELNVNALLLGDSALYLCASSLYQGNTIYFGEGSWLTVV.

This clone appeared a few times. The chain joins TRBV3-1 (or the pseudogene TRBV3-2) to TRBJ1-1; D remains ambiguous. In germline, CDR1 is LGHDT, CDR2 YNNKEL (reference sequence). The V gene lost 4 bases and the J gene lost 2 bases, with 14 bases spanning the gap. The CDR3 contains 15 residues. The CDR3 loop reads CASSPWDRANTEAFF. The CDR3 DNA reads TGTGCCAGCAGCCCCTGGGATCGGGCCAACACTGAAGCTTTCTTT.

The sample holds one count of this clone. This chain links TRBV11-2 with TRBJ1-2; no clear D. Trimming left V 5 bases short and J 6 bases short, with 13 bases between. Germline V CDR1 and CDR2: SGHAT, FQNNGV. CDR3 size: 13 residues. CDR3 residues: CASSPEAGNGYTF. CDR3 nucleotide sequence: TGTGCCAGCAGCCCCGAGGCTGGGAATGGCTACACCTTC.

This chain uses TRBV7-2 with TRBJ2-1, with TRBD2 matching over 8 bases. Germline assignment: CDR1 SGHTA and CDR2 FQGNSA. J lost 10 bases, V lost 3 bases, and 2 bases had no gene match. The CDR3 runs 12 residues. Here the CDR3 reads CASSFSGMEQFF. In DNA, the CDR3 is TGTGCCAGCAGCTTTAGCGGGATGGAGCAGTTCTTC. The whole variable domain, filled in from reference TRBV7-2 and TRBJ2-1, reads GAGVSQSPSNKVTEKGKDVELRCDPISGHTALYWYRQSLGQGLEFLIYFQGNSAPDKSGLPSDRFSAERTGGSVSTLTIQRTQQEDSAVYLCASSFSGMEQFFGPGTRLTVL.

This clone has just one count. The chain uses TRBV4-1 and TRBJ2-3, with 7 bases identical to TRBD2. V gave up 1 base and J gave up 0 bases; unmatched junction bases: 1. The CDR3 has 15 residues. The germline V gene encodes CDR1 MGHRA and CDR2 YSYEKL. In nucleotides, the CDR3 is TGCGCCAGCAGCCAAGTTAGCGGGAGCACAGATACGCAGTATTTT. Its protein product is CASSQVSGSTDTQYF.

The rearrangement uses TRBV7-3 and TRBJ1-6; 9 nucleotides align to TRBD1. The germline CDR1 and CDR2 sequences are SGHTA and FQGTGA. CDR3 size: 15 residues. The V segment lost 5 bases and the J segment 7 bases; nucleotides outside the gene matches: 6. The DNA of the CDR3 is TGTGCCAGCAGCCTACAGGGGGCAGGGAATTCACCCCTCCACTTT. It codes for CASSLQGAGNSPLHF.

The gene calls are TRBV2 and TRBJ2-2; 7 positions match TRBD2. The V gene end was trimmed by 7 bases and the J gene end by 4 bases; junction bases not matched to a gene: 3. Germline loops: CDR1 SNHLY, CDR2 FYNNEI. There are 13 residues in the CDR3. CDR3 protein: CASNGGSTGELFF. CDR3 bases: TGTGCCAGCAACGGGGGGAGCACCGGGGAGCTGTTTTTT.

CDR3 coding DNA: TGTGCCGCGGGACAGGGGGTTTACGAGCAGTACTTC. This encodes CAAGQGVYEQYF. The chain links TRBV24-1 to TRBJ2-7; 11 bases map to TRBD1. In germline, CDR1 is KGHDR, CDR2 SFDVKD. This CDR3 has 12 residues. V shed 12 bases and J 4 bases; nucleotides not matched to a gene: 4.

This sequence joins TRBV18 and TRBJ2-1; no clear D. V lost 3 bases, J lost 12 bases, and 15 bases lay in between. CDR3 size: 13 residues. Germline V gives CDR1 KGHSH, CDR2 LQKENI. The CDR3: CASSPSPEDGQFF. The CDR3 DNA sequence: TGTGCCAGCTCACCGTCCCCTGAAGACGGGCAGTTCTTC.

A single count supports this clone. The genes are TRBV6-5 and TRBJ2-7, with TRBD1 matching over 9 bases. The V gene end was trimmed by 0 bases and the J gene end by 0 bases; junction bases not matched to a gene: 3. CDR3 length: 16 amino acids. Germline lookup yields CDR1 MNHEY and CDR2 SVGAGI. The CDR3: CASSYSGTGSSYEQYF. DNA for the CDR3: TGTGCCAGCAGTTACTCAGGGACAGGGAGCTCCTACGAGCAGTACTTC.

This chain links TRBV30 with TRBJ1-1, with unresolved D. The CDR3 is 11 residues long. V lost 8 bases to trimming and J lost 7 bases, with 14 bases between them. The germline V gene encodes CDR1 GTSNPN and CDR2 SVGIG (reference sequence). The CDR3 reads CARVGQIEAFF. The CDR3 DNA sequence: TGTGCCCGAGTTGGTCAAATTGAAGCTTTCTTT.

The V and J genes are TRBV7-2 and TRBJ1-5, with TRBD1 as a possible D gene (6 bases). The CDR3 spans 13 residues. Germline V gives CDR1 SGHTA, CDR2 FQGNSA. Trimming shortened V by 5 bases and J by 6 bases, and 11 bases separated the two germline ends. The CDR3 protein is CASSAQGSQPQHF. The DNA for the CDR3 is TGTGCCAGCAGCGCCCAGGGGAGTCAGCCCCAGCATTTT.

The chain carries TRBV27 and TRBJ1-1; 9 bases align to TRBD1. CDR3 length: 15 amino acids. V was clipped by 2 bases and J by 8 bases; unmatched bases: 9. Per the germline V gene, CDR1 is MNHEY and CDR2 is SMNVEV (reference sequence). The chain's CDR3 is CASSLTTGTGTEAFF. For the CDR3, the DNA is TGTGCCAGCAGTTTAACAACCGGGACAGGGACCGAAGCTTTCTTT.

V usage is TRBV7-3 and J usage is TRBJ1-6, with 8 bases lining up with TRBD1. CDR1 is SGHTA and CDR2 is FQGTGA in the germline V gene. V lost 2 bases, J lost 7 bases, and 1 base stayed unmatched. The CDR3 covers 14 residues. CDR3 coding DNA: TGTGCCAGCAGCTTAGACAGGGGAAATTCACCCCTCCACTTT. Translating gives CASSLDRGNSPLHF. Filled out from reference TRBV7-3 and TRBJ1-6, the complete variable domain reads GAGVSQTPSNKVTEKGKYVELRCDPISGHTALYWYRQSLGQGPEFLIYFQGTGAADDSGLPNDRFFAVRPEGSVSTLKIQRTERGDSAVYLCASSLDRGNSPLHFGNGTRLTVT.

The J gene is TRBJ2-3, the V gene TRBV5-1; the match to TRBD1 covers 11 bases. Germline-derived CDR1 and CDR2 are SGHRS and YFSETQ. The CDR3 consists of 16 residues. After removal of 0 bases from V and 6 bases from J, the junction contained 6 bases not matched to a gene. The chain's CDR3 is CASSLAGQGARDTQYF. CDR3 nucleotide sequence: TGCGCCAGCAGCTTGGCTGGACAGGGGGCGAGGGATACGCAGTATTTT. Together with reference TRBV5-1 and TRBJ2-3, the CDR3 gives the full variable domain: KAGVTQTPRYLIKTRGQQVTLSCSPISGHRSVSWYQQTPGQGLQFLFEYFSETQRNKGNFPGRFSGRQFSNSRSEMNVSTLELGDSALYLCASSLAGQGARDTQYFGPGTRLTVL.

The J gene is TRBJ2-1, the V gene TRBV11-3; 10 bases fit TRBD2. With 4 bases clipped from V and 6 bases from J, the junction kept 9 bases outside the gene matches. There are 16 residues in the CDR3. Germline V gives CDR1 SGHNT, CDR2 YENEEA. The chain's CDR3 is CASSYIPAGGLNEQFF. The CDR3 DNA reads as TGTGCCAGCAGCTACATTCCAGCGGGGGGGCTCAATGAGCAGTTCTTC.

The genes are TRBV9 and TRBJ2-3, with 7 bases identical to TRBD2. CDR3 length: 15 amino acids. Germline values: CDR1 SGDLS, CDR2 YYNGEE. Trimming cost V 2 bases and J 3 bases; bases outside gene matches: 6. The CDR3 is CASSVGAGETDTQYF. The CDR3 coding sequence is TGTGCCAGCAGCGTCGGCGCGGGAGAAACAGATACGCAGTATTTT.

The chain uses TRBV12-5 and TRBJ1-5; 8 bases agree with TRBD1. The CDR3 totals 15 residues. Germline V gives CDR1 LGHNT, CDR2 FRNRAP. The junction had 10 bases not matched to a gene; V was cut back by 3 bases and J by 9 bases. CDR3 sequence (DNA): TGTGCTAGTGGTTTCTCTACAGGGGGATTACGGCCCCAGCATTTT. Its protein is CASGFSTGGLRPQHF.

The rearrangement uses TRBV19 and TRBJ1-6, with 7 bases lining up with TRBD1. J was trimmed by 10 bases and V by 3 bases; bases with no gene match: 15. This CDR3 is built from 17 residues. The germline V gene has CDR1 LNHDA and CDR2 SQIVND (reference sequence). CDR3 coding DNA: TGTGCCAGTAGTATGGGACAGCGAGGGACCTTGATGTCACCCCTCCACTTT. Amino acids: CASSMGQRGTLMSPLHF.

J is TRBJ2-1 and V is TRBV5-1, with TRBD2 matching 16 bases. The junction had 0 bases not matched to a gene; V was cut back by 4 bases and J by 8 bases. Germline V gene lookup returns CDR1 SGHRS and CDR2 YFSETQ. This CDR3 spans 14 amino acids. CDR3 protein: CASSGTSGRDEQFF. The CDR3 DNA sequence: TGCGCCAGCAGCGGGACTAGCGGGAGGGATGAGCAGTTCTTC.

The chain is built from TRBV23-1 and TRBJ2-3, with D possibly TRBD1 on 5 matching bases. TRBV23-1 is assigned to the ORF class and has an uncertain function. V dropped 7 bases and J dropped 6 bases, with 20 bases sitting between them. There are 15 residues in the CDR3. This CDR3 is CASKDPGRVVDTQYF. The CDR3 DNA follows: TGCGCCAGCAAGGATCCGGGCAGGGTGGTTGATACGCAGTATTTT.

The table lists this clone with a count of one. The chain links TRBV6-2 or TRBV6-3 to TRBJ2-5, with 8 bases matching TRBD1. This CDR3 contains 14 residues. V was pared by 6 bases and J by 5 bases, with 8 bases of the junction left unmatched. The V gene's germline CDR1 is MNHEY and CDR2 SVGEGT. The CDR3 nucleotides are TGTGCCAGCAGCTGGGGGGCAGGGGGCGAGACCCAGTACTTC. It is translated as CASSWGAGGETQYF.